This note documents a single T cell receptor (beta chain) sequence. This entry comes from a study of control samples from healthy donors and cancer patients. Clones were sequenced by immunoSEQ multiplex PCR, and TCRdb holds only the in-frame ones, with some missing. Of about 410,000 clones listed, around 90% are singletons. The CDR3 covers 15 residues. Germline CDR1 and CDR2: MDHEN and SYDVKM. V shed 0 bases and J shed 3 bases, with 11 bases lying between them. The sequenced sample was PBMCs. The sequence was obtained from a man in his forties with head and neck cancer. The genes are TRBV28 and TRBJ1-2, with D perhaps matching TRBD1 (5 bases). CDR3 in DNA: TGTGCCAGCAGTTTATGGGAGGGGTGGGACTATGGCTACACCTTC. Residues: CASSLWEGWDYGYTF.